These 26 T cell receptor beta chains were sequenced from one sample in a study of cytomegalovirus exposure and HLA in healthy donors. 13 Jbeta primers and 60 Vbeta primers were used for the PCR. TCRdb's copy holds only in-frame clones and misses some; the assay was immunoSEQ multiplex PCR. The sample lists about 150,000 clones, around four fifths seen once, with about 1.2% in the top ten. Sequenced: PBMCs. Receptors originate from a boy younger than 10 in good health and CMV-seronegative.

In its sample, this clone ranks as medium-sized. The chain carries TRBV6-1 and TRBJ2-3, with D perhaps TRBD1 (6 bases). Trimming took off 8 bases at V and 6 bases at J, with 15 bases between the two ends. The CDR3 is made up of 13 amino acids. Germline values: CDR1 MNHNS, CDR2 SASEGT. CDR3 in DNA: TGTGCCAGCCGGGACAACATCAGGGATACGCAGTATTTT. Its protein is CASRDNIRDTQYF.

The chain joins TRBV5-6 to TRBJ1-1; 9 bases are shared with TRBD1. The V gene end was trimmed by 0 bases and the J gene end by 5 bases; junction bases not matched to a gene: 8. CDR1 and CDR2 from the germline V gene are SGHDT and YYEEEE. This CDR3 contains 16 residues. The CDR3 nucleotides read TGTGCCAGCAGCTTGGGAATGGGACAGGGAGAAACTGAAGCTTTCTTT. It encodes CASSLGMGQGETEAFF.

The rearrangement uses TRBV30 and TRBJ1-2; 7 nucleotides align to TRBD1. This CDR3 is built from 13 residues. V dropped 3 bases and J dropped 4; count of bases not matched to a gene: 5. Germline assignment: CDR1 GTSNPN and CDR2 SVGIG (reference sequence). The CDR3 protein is CAWRKTGIYGYTF. DNA of the CDR3: TGTGCCTGGAGGAAGACAGGGATCTATGGCTACACCTTC.

The chain joins TRBV6-6 to TRBJ2-5, with 8 bases identical to TRBD1. CDR3 size: 13 residues. Germline values: CDR1 MNHNY, CDR2 SVGAGI (reference sequence). V trimming: 5 bases; J trimming: 4 bases; junction bases outside the gene matches: 3. The CDR3 reads CASSTDRVETQYF. CDR3 DNA sequence: TGTGCCAGCAGTACGGACAGGGTAGAGACCCAGTACTTC.

This chain uses TRBV4-1 with TRBJ2-1, with 8 bases aligning to TRBD2. The CDR3 sequence is 18 residues long. V shed 0 bases and J 4 bases; nucleotides not matched to a gene: 11. Germline V gives CDR1 MGHRA, CDR2 YSYEKL. The CDR3 region is CASSQDLGPGLGYNEQFF. The CDR3 nucleotides read TGCGCCAGCAGCCAAGATTTAGGCCCGGGACTAGGTTACAATGAGCAGTTCTTC.

This clone was recorded a few times. This sequence joins TRBV25-1 and TRBJ1-2, with D unclear. Germline CDR1 MGHDK, CDR2 SYGVNS. Trimming took 3 bases from V and 4 from J, leaving 6 bases between them. The CDR3 length is 12 residues. Here the CDR3 DNA reads TGTGCCAGCAGTGAGGAGGGCTATGGCTACACCTTC. Its protein product is CASSEEGYGYTF.

This clone was detected only a few times. This chain uses TRBV7-2 with TRBJ2-3, with 15 bases lining up with TRBD2. This CDR3 region has 18 residues. Germline lookup yields CDR1 SGHTA and CDR2 FQGNSA. Trimming took 3 bases from V and 6 from J; bases not matched to a gene: 10. DNA of the CDR3: TGTGCCAGCAGCTTTGCCGGGACTAGCGGGAGGATGGGGGATACGCAGTATTTT. Translated, it gives CASSFAGTSGRMGDTQYF.

V is TRBV5-1 and J is TRBJ2-3, with 8 positions matching TRBD1. The CDR3 is 14 residues long. Germline-derived CDR1 and CDR2 are SGHRS and YFSETQ. V was clipped by 1 base and J by 5 bases; unmatched bases: 3. CDR3 DNA sequence: TGCGCCAGCAGCTTGCAGGGGGCAATAGATACGCAGTATTTT. Encoded protein: CASSLQGAIDTQYF.

This clone was seen a few times. This chain links TRBV29-1 with TRBJ1-1; D not certain. The germline V gene encodes CDR1 SQVTM and CDR2 ANQGSEA. Trimming stripped 7 bases from V and 3 bases from J, with 12 bases between. This CDR3 has 12 amino acids. Here the CDR3 DNA reads TGCAGCGCTTGGAGGGAGGACACTGAAGCTTTCTTT. It codes for CSAWREDTEAFF.

The chain is built from TRBV7-9 and TRBJ1-1; D perhaps matches TRBD1 (5 bases). V gave up 11 bases and J gave up 0 bases, with 25 bases separating them. The germline V gene has CDR1 SEHNR and CDR2 FQNEAQ (reference sequence). This CDR3 is built from 17 residues. The CDR3 DNA reads as TGTGCCGGCCAAGAAGTGGGGGACTTAGGCTTGAACACTGAAGCTTTCTTT. Amino acids: CAGQEVGDLGLNTEAFF.

The chain employs TRBV11-3 and TRBJ2-1; 8 bases line up with TRBD2. This CDR3 comprises 13 residues. Germline CDR1 is SGHNT and CDR2 is YENEEA. V was clipped by 6 bases and J by 8 bases; unmatched bases: 6. The CDR3 is CASSYTGGHEQFF. In DNA, the CDR3 is TGTGCCAGCAGTTACACGGGGGGGCATGAGCAGTTCTTC.

About this clone: Distinct nucleotide sequences in the sample also encode this CDR3. The chain employs TRBV6-5 and TRBJ1-1; D unclear. Germline lookup yields CDR1 MNHEY and CDR2 SVGAGI. The germline V and J ends were trimmed by 2 bases and 0 bases, with 4 bases remaining between them. The CDR3 loop spans 13 amino acids. CDR3 nucleotides: TGTGCCAGCAGTTACCTAGTGAACACTGAAGCTTTCTTT. Its protein is CASSYLVNTEAFF.

This clone appeared once. This sequence joins TRBV18 and TRBJ1-2, with no clear D. V lost 2 bases and J 8 bases, leaving 21 bases between the germline ends. In germline, CDR1 is KGHSH, CDR2 LQKENI. The CDR3 has 16 residues. The CDR3 DNA follows: TGTGCCAGCTCACCAGTGAAGGGAGGGTTGATCGAAGGCTACACCTTC. Protein product: CASSPVKGGLIEGYTF. Based on the CDR3 plus reference TRBV18 and TRBJ1-2, the full variable domain is NAGVMQNPRHLVRRRGQEARLRCSPMKGHSHVYWYRQLPEEGLKFMVYLQKENIIDESGMPKERFSAEFPKEGPSILRIQQVVRGDSAAYFCASSPVKGGLIEGYTFGSGTRLTVV.

This sequence joins TRBV19 and TRBJ1-5; 9 bases fit TRBD1. Per germline, CDR1 LNHDA and CDR2 SQIVND (reference sequence). The CDR3 has 18 amino acids. V was clipped by 1 base and J by 7 bases; unmatched bases: 14. The CDR3 loop is CASSIVGTGTSSGQPQHF. In DNA, the CDR3 is TGTGCCAGTAGTATAGTCGGGACAGGGACTTCTTCGGGGCAGCCCCAGCATTTT.

This clone was seen a few times. V and J are TRBV5-4 and TRBJ1-2; 10 positions match TRBD1. There are 14 residues in the CDR3. V shed 3 bases, J shed 8 bases, and the junction held 7 bases outside the gene matches. Germline-derived CDR1 and CDR2 are SGHNT and YYREEE (reference sequence). The CDR3 is CASSSARDRGGYTF. CDR3 nucleotides: TGTGCCAGCAGCTCGGCCCGGGACAGGGGAGGCTACACCTTC.

The chain has TRBV6-5 and TRBJ1-3, with 8 bases lining up with TRBD1. Germline CDR1 MNHEY, CDR2 SVGAGI. J gave up 3 bases and V 4 bases, and 5 bases lay outside the gene matches. The CDR3 loop spans 15 amino acids. This chain's CDR3 is CASSSKTGVGNTIYF. In DNA form, the CDR3 reads TGTGCCAGCAGTTCCAAGACAGGGGTTGGAAACACCATATATTTT.

This clone appeared a few times. For the CDR3, the DNA is TGCGCCAGCAGCCAAACTTGGACAGTTATGAACACTGAAGCTTTCTTT. This translates into CASSQTWTVMNTEAFF. The chain uses TRBV4-1 and TRBJ1-1; tentatively, D is TRBD1 (6 bases). Germline loops: CDR1 MGHRA, CDR2 YSYEKL. The length of the CDR3 is 16 residues. V was cut by 2 bases and J by 0 bases, with 13 bases left in between.

The gene calls are TRBV7-9 and TRBJ1-6; TRBD1 agrees at 9 bases. V trimming: 1 base; J trimming: 7 bases; junction bases outside the gene matches: 2. This CDR3 is 15 amino acids long. Germline assignment: CDR1 SEHNR and CDR2 FQNEAQ (reference sequence). The CDR3: CASSLEGQGNSPLHF. CDR3 nucleotide sequence: TGTGCCAGCAGCTTAGAGGGACAGGGCAATTCACCCCTCCACTTT.

The V and J genes are TRBV7-9 and TRBJ2-2; TRBD2 matches at 8 bases. CDR1 and CDR2 from the germline V gene are SEHNR and FQNEAQ (reference sequence). With V trimmed by 4 bases and J by 7 bases, 5 bases remained unmatched. The CDR3 spans 14 residues. Here the CDR3 DNA reads TGTGCCAGCAGCTCCACGGGGGGGATCGGGGAGCTGTTTTTT. Translation gives CASSSTGGIGELFF.

This clone was counted between two and nine times. The CDR3 coding sequence is TGTGCCAGCAGCGTAGCCGGGACACCAACCTACGAGCAGTACTTC. It yields the protein CASSVAGTPTYEQYF. The chain carries TRBV9 and TRBJ2-7; a possible D gene is TRBD1 (6 bases). The CDR3 sequence is 15 residues long. CDR1 is SGDLS and CDR2 is YYNGEE in the germline V gene. V was trimmed by 0 bases and J by 2 bases, leaving 12 bases between them.

The chain recombines TRBV5-1 with TRBJ2-1; 8 bases fit TRBD2. This CDR3 is 13 amino acids long. With V trimmed by 5 bases and J by 3 bases, 1 base remained unmatched. Germline V lookup: CDR1 SGHRS, CDR2 YFSETQ. The CDR3 coding sequence is TGCGCCAGCAGTGGGACTAGCTACAATGAGCAGTTCTTC. Its translation: CASSGTSYNEQFF.

The chain has TRBV10-3 and TRBJ2-5, with a weak D call TRBD1 (5 bases). Trimming stripped 2 bases from V and 5 bases from J, with 12 bases between. Germline CDR1 and CDR2: ENHRY and SYGVKD. The CDR3 totals 14 residues. The CDR3 sequence is CAISEGASRETQYF. The CDR3 DNA sequence: TGTGCCATCAGTGAGGGGGCCTCGAGGGAGACCCAGTACTTC.

The gene calls are TRBV30 and TRBJ1-1; TRBD1 aligns across 9 bases. The V and J ends lost 0 bases and 4 bases, in that order; junction bases with no gene match: 9. The CDR3 runs to 16 residues. Germline CDR1 reads GTSNPN; CDR2 reads SVGIG (reference sequence). Written as DNA, the CDR3 is TGTGCCTGGAGTGTACGCCGTGGGACAGGGACCACTGAAGCTTTCTTT. Its protein is CAWSVRRGTGTTEAFF.

The chain recombines TRBV5-1 with TRBJ2-5; perhaps TRBD2 as D (6 bases). The germline CDR1 and CDR2 sequences are SGHRS and YFSETQ. This CDR3 spans 14 amino acids. V lost 0 bases and J lost 1, with 7 bases in between. CDR3 sequence: CASSLGGAQETQYF. The CDR3 DNA reads TGCGCCAGCAGCTTGGGCGGGGCCCAAGAGACCCAGTACTTC.

The chain has TRBV19 and TRBJ2-2; possible D gene TRBD2, 6 bases. This CDR3 contains 15 residues. V gave up 9 bases and J gave up 2 bases, with 16 bases separating them. Germline V gene lookup returns CDR1 LNHDA and CDR2 SQIVND (reference sequence). The CDR3 protein is CASCGTVHNTGELFF. CDR3 nucleotide sequence: TGTGCCAGCTGCGGGACGGTTCATAACACCGGGGAGCTGTTTTTT.

This chain joins TRBV28 and TRBJ2-5, with 12 bases identical to TRBD2. Germline loops: CDR1 MDHEN, CDR2 SYDVKM. V gave up 6 bases and J gave up 4 bases; unmatched junction bases: 9. The CDR3 runs to 16 residues. The CDR3 spells CASSLGLAGYGETQYF. CDR3 sequence (DNA): TGTGCCAGCAGCTTAGGACTAGCGGGATATGGAGAGACCCAGTACTTC.